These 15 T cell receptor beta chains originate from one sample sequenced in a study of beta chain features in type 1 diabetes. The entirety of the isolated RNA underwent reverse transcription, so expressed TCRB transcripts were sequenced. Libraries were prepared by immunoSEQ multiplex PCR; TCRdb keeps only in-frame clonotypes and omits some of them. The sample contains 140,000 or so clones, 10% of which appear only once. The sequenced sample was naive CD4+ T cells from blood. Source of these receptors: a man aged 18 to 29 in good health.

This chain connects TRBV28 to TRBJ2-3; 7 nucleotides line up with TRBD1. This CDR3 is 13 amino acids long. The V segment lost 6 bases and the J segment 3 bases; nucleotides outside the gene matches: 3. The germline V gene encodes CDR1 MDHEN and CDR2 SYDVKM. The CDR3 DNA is TGTGCCAGCAGGCTACAGGGGACAGATACGCAGTATTTT. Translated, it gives CASRLQGTDTQYF.

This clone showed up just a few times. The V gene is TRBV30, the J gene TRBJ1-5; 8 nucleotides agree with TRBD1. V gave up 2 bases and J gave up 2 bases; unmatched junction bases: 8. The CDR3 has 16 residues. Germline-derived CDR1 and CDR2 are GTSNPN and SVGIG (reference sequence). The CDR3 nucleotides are TGTGCCTGGAGTAGGGCCGGGACAGGTGGCAATCAGCCCCAGCATTTT. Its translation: CAWSRAGTGGNQPQHF.

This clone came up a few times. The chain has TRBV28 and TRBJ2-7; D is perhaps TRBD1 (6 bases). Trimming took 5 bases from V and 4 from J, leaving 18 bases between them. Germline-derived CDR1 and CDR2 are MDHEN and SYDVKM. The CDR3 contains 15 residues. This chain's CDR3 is CASSELTGQIYEQYF. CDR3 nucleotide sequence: TGTGCCAGCAGTGAGTTAACAGGGCAAATTTACGAGCAGTACTTC.

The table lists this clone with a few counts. The CDR3 is CASSGGTSGGEETQYF. CDR3 nucleotides: TGTGCCAGCAGTGGGGGGACTAGCGGGGGGGAAGAGACCCAGTACTTC. V usage is TRBV2 and J usage is TRBJ2-5; 16 bases map to TRBD2. This CDR3 region has 16 residues. Germline CDR1 and CDR2: SNHLY and FYNNEI. With V trimmed by 4 bases and J by 3 bases, 2 bases remained unmatched.

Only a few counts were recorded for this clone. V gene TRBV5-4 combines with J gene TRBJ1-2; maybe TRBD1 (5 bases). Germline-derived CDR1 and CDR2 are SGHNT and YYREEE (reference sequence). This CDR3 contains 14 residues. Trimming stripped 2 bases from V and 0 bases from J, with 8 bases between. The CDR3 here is CASSLQDTNYGYTF. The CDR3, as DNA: TGTGCCAGCAGCTTACAGGACACTAACTATGGCTACACCTTC.

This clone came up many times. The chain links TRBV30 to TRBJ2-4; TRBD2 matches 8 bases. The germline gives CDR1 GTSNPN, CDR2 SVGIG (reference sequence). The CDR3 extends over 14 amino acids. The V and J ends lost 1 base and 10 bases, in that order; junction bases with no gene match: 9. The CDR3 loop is CAWSDGGVSAIQYF. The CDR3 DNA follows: TGTGCCTGGAGTGACGGGGGGGTTTCTGCTATTCAGTACTTC.

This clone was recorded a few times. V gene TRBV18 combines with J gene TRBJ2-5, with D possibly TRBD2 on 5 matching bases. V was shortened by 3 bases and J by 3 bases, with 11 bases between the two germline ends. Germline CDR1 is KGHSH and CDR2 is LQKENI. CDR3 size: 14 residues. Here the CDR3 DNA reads TGTGCCAGCTCACCTTCGGTCGGGGAAGAGACCCAGTACTTC. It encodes CASSPSVGEETQYF.

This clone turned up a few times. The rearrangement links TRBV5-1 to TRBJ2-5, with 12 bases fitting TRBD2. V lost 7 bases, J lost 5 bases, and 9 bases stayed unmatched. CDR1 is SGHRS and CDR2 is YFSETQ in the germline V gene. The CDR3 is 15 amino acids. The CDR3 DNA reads TGCGCCAGCCTACCCCTAGCGGGGGGGCCGGAGACCCAGTACTTC. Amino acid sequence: CASLPLAGGPETQYF.

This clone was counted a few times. The CDR3 region has the DNA TGTGCCAGCAGCCCCCGGGTCAAAAACATTCAGTACTTC. Translation: CASSPRVKNIQYF. The rearrangement uses TRBV11-2 and TRBJ2-4; D is undetermined. The ends were cut back, 5 bases at V and 3 bases at J, with 8 bases in the middle. Per the germline V gene, CDR1 is SGHAT and CDR2 is FQNNGV. The CDR3 contains 13 residues. Full variable domain (outside the CDR3, taken from reference TRBV11-2 and TRBJ2-4): EAGVAQSPRYKIIEKRQSVAFWCNPISGHATLYWYQQILGQGPKLLIQFQNNGVVDDSQLPKDRFSAERLKGVDSTLKIQPAKLEDSAVYLCASSPRVKNIQYFGAGTRLSVL.

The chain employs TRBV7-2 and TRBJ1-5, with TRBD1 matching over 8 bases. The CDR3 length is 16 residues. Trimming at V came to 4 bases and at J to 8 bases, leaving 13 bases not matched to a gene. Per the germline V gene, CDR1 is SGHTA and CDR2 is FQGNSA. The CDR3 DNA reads TGTGCCAGCAGCTCACAGGGGGGACGGGCGGGAGAGCCCCAGCATTTT. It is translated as CASSSQGGRAGEPQHF.

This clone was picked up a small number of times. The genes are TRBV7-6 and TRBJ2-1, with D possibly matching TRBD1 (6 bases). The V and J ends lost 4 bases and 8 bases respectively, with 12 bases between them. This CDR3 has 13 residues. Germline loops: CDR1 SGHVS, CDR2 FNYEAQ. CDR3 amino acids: CASSSDSYDEQFF. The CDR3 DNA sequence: TGTGCCAGCAGCTCGGACAGTTACGATGAGCAGTTCTTC.

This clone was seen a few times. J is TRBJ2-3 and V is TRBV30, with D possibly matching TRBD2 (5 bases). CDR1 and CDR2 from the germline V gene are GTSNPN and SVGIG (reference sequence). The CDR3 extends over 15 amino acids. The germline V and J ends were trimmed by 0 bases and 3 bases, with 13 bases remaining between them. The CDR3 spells CAWSVGRGETDTQYF. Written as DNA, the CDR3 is TGTGCCTGGAGTGTAGGCCGGGGTGAGACAGATACGCAGTATTTT.

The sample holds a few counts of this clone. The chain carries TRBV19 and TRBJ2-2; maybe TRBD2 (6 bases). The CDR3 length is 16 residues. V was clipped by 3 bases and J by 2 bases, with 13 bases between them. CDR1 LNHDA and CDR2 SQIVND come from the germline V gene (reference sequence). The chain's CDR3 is CASSIFGTSNTGELFF. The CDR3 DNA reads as TGTGCCAGTAGTATCTTCGGGACTTCCAACACCGGGGAGCTGTTTTTT.

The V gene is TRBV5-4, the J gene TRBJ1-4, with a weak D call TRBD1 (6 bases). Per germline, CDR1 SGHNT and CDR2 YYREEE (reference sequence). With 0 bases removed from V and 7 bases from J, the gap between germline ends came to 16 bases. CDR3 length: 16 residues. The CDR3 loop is CASSLAVGGVGEKLFF. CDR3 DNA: TGTGCCAGCAGCTTGGCGGTTGGGGGCGTGGGTGAAAAACTGTTTTTT.

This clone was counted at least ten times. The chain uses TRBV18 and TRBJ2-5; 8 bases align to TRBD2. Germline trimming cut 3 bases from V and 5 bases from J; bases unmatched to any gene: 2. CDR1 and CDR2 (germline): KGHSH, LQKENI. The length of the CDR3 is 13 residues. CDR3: CASSPSGEETQYF. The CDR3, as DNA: TGTGCCAGCTCACCTAGCGGGGAGGAGACCCAGTACTTC.